The sequence of this T cell receptor (beta chain) was determined in a study of blood T cell repertoires in COVID-19. Germline CDR1 and CDR2: SGHTA and FQGNSA. V lost 5 bases and J 4 bases, leaving 11 bases between the germline ends. CDR3 size: 14 residues. Participant-reported clinical history was the basis for cohort assignment. Libraries were prepared by immunoSEQ multiplex PCR; TCRdb keeps only in-frame clonotypes and omits some of them. The sample records roughly 250,000 clones, roughly 85% being singletons. This receptor was taken from a woman aged 40 to 50 who had been exposed to COVID-19. The J gene is TRBJ2-2, the V gene TRBV7-2; D is unresolved. The material sequenced was PBMCs or T cells enriched from blood (not recorded which). The CDR3 here is CASSPPGGTGELFF. The CDR3 coding sequence is TGTGCCAGCAGCCCCCCCGGCGGCACCGGGGAGCTGTTTTTT.